One sample yielded the 27 T cell receptor beta chains listed below, sequenced in a study of response to subunit inactivated influenza vaccine. TCRdb re-derived calls from the RT-PCR reads in MiXCR, one entry per CDR3 protein. The profile shows about 540,000 distinct CDR3 sequences, around 21% of them singletons. Another study also made use of these data, one on T cells expressing NK-cell markers. That publication notes: cDNA encoding TCR beta was synthesized via 5'RACE template switching incorporating UMIs.

Specimen: CD4+ T cells sorted from PBMCs, collected about 12 days after vaccination. The receptors shown here come from a middle-aged man who received an inactivated influenza vaccine.

The chain employs TRBV29-1 and TRBJ2-3; D gene unclear. Looked up from germline, CDR1 is SQVTM and CDR2 is ANQGSEA. V shed 0 bases and J shed 4 bases, with 5 bases lying between them. The CDR3 loop spans 12 amino acids. In DNA form, the CDR3 reads TGCAGCGTTGAAGACCTAGCAGATACGCAGTATTTT. Translation: CSVEDLADTQYF.

In this sample, this clonotype turned up many times. The junction does not match germline at one end; this may be a read error. The chain is built from TRBV5-1 and TRBJ1-1, with D uncertain. Per germline, CDR1 SGHRS and CDR2 YFSETQ. This CDR3 spans 14 amino acids. The CDR3 nucleotides are TGTGCCAGCAGCTTAGCACCGGGGAACACTGAAGCTTTCTTT. Translation gives CASSLAPGNTEAFF.

The chain employs TRBV5-6 and TRBJ2-5; 11 nucleotides line up with TRBD2. Trimming cost V 8 bases and J 5 bases; bases outside gene matches: 8. Germline CDR1 is SGHDT and CDR2 is YYEEEE. The CDR3 runs 14 residues. This CDR3 is CASPLAGVGETQYF. In DNA form, the CDR3 reads TGTGCCAGTCCACTAGCGGGGGTGGGGGAGACCCAGTACTTC. Complete variable domain (other parts from reference TRBV5-6 and TRBJ2-5): DAGVTQSPTHLIKTRGQQVTLRCSPKSGHDTVSWYQQALGQGPQFIFQYYEEEERQRGNFPDRFSGHQFPNYSSELNVNALLLGDSALYLCASPLAGVGETQYFGPGTRLLVL.

This rearrangement joins TRBV7-9 to TRBJ1-4; tentatively, D is TRBD1 (6 bases). This CDR3 is built from 16 residues. Between the trimmed V and J ends, which lost 3 bases and 5 bases, there was a span of 16 bases. Germline CDR1 and CDR2: SEHNR and FQNEAQ (reference sequence). Written as DNA, the CDR3 is TGTGCCAGCAGCTTTCATCCCGGGACAATCAATGAAAAACTGTTTTTT. It specifies CASSFHPGTINEKLFF. The full variable domain, in which reference TRBV7-9 and TRBJ1-4 provide the parts outside the CDR3, is DTGVSQNPRHKITKRGQNVTFRCDPISEHNRLYWYRQTLGQGPEFLTYFQNEAQLEKSRLLSDRFSAERPKGSFSTLEIQRTEQGDSAMYLCASSFHPGTINEKLFFGSGTQLSVL.

V is TRBV6-2 or TRBV6-3 and J is TRBJ2-5; D may be TRBD2 (7 bases). CDR1 and CDR2 (germline): MNHEY, SVGEGT. V was cut by 2 bases and J by 4 bases, with 20 bases left in between. CDR3 length equals 17 residues. This CDR3 is CASSYRDGGGQGETQYF. The CDR3 DNA is TGTGCCAGCAGTTACCGGGACGGCGGGGGCCAGGGAGAGACCCAGTACTTC.

Turning to this clonotype: This could be a read error, since a much larger clone is one nucleotide away. The conserved phenylalanine or tryptophan is not found at the CDR3 terminus, so this likely reflects a read error. This rearrangement joins TRBV14 to TRBJ1-2; maybe TRBD1 (5 bases). The CDR3 spans 13 residues. The germline V gene has CDR1 SGHDN and CDR2 FVKESK. The V end was cut by 6 bases, the J end by 8 bases, with 16 bases between. CDR3 nucleotide sequence: TGTGCCAGCAGACCTCGAGGGGCGCGGGGCTACACCCTC. Translation gives CASRPRGARGYTL.

This clonotype was seen a few times. The rearrangement joins TRBV24-1 to TRBJ2-2; possibly TRBD1 or TRBD2 for D (6 bases each). The CDR3 runs 16 residues. V gave up 2 bases and J gave up 3 bases, with 12 bases separating them. The germline V gene encodes CDR1 KGHDR and CDR2 SFDVKD. CDR3 region: CATSDWRGTHTGELFF. In DNA, the CDR3 is TGTGCCACCAGTGATTGGAGGGGGACGCACACCGGGGAGCTGTTTTTT.

This clonotype appeared a few times. This rearrangement joins TRBV20-1 to TRBJ1-2; 8 bases align to TRBD1. CDR1 DFQATT and CDR2 SNEGSKA come from the germline V gene (reference sequence). This CDR3 comprises 15 residues. V trimming: 2 bases; J trimming: 1 base; junction bases outside the gene matches: 6. CDR3 sequence reads: CSARKETGVNYGYTF. The CDR3 DNA reads as TGCAGTGCTAGAAAGGAGACAGGGGTTAACTATGGCTACACCTTC.

The chain combines TRBV14 with TRBJ2-1, with D possibly TRBD2 on 6 matching bases. This CDR3 is built from 12 residues. Trimming took off 6 bases at V and 8 bases at J, with 11 bases between the two ends. Germline-derived CDR1 and CDR2 are SGHDN and FVKESK. CDR3 sequence reads: CASSRGYHEQFF. The DNA for the CDR3 is TGTGCCAGCAGTCGGGGGTACCATGAGCAGTTCTTC.

This clonotype was recorded a few times. This chain uses TRBV11-3 with TRBJ2-1; 7 nucleotides match TRBD2. J gave up 0 bases and V 1 base, and 0 bases lay outside the gene matches. The CDR3 sequence is 15 residues long. Germline-derived CDR1 and CDR2 are SGHNT and YENEEA. This chain's CDR3 is CASSLGTSSYNEQFF. As DNA, the CDR3 is TGTGCCAGCAGCTTAGGGACTAGCTCCTACAATGAGCAGTTCTTC.

This clonotype was detected a few times. The genes are TRBV6-2 or TRBV6-3 and TRBJ2-5; TRBD1 is a possible D gene (7 bases). Germline CDR1 is MNHEY and CDR2 is SVGEGT. Trimming shortened V by 2 bases and J by 7 bases, and 17 bases separated the two germline ends. The CDR3 totals 15 residues. CDR3 region: CASSYGAGGTGTQYF. CDR3 nucleotides: TGTGCCAGCAGTTACGGGGCAGGGGGGACCGGGACCCAGTACTTC.

The chain recombines TRBV19 with TRBJ2-1; D possibly corresponds to TRBD1 (5 bases). CDR3 size: 13 residues. Trimming took off 4 bases at V and 5 bases at J, with 9 bases between the two ends. CDR1 and CDR2 from the germline V gene are LNHDA and SQIVND (reference sequence). The CDR3 protein is CASSKGRDNEQFF. CDR3 nucleotides: TGTGCCAGTAGTAAGGGCAGGGACAATGAGCAGTTCTTC.

Written as DNA, the CDR3 is TGTGCCAGCAGCGCACAAGGTTTTCAGCCCCAGCATTTT. Encoded protein: CASSAQGFQPQHF. The chain combines TRBV9 with TRBJ1-5; D is undetermined. The CDR3 is made up of 13 amino acids. Germline assignment: CDR1 SGDLS and CDR2 YYNGEE. V was shortened by 3 bases and J by 6 bases, with 10 bases between the two germline ends.

Only a few counts were recorded for this clonotype. The J gene is TRBJ2-5, the V gene TRBV10-3; D is ambiguous. V was clipped by 0 bases and J by 4 bases, with 9 bases between them. CDR1 and CDR2 (germline): ENHRY, SYGVKD. This CDR3 has 14 amino acids. The DNA of the CDR3 is TGTGCCATCAGTGAGTCTTTACTTTCAGAGACCCAGTACTTC. It translates to CAISESLLSETQYF.

The chain recombines TRBV5-1 with TRBJ2-7; the match to TRBD1 covers 10 bases. V lost 4 bases and J lost 7; bases outside the gene matches: 8. The CDR3 length is 14 residues. Germline lookup yields CDR1 SGHRS and CDR2 YFSETQ. Written as DNA, the CDR3 is TGCGCCAGCAGCCAACCGGGACAGGGGAGTGAGCAGTACTTC. Amino acid sequence: CASSQPGQGSEQYF.

This chain connects TRBV7-2 to TRBJ2-1; D is tentatively TRBD1 or TRBD2 (5 bases each). Trimming cost V 3 bases and J 9 bases, with 12 bases left between them. The CDR3 has 13 residues. Germline CDR1 SGHTA, CDR2 FQGNSA. In nucleotides, the CDR3 is TGTGCCAGCAGCTTGAGGGGCTTGGGTGAGCAGTTCTTC. Its protein is CASSLRGLGEQFF.

This chain links TRBV12-3 or TRBV12-4 with TRBJ2-1, with no clear D. Trimming removed 2 bases at V and 7 bases at J, with 18 bases between. The CDR3 has 16 amino acids. CDR3 residues: CASSLSPLVVGNEQFF. DNA of the CDR3: TGTGCCAGCAGTTTATCCCCCCTCGTGGTGGGGAATGAGCAGTTCTTC.

This clonotype was detected many times. This chain links TRBV3-1 with TRBJ1-1, with D possibly matching TRBD1 (5 bases). Germline V CDR1 and CDR2: LGHDT, YNNKEL (reference sequence). The V and J ends lost 1 base and 0 bases respectively, with 6 bases between them. The CDR3 extends over 14 amino acids. CDR3 sequence (DNA): TGTGCCAGCAGCCAAGGACAGATGAACACTGAAGCTTTCTTT. It is translated as CASSQGQMNTEAFF.

The chain carries TRBV12-3 or TRBV12-4 and TRBJ1-5, with D perhaps TRBD1 (6 bases). This CDR3 comprises 14 residues. With 5 bases removed from V and 4 bases from J, the gap between germline ends came to 12 bases. This CDR3 is CASSQSGQNQPQHF. The CDR3, as DNA: TGTGCCAGCAGTCAATCGGGACAAAATCAGCCCCAGCATTTT.

The chain joins TRBV7-6 to TRBJ1-4, with D possibly TRBD1 on 5 matching bases. The germline V and J ends were trimmed by 5 bases and 8 bases, with 18 bases remaining between them. The CDR3 is 15 residues long. In germline, CDR1 is SGHVS, CDR2 FNYEAQ. CDR3 nucleotides: TGTGCCAGCAGCCTCGGGGACGGGCGAAGGGAAAAACTGTTTTTT. Residues: CASSLGDGRREKLFF.

This clonotype was observed a few times. V usage is TRBV19 and J usage is TRBJ1-5; a weak D match, TRBD1 (6 bases). This CDR3 has 15 residues. Germline-derived CDR1 and CDR2 are LNHDA and SQIVND (reference sequence). The V end was cut by 6 bases, the J end by 6 bases, with 18 bases between. Here the CDR3 DNA reads TGTGCCAGTAGGTTCGGGGGGGCATCTCGTCAGCCCCAGCATTTT. This encodes CASRFGGASRQPQHF.

This clonotype showed up just a few times. The chain links TRBV28 to TRBJ1-5, with 7 bases identical to TRBD1. V dropped 5 bases and J dropped 3; count of bases not matched to a gene: 4. CDR3 size: 14 residues. Per germline, CDR1 MDHEN and CDR2 SYDVKM. CDR3 in DNA: TGTGCCAGCAGTCAAGGACAGGTCAATCAGCCCCAGCATTTT. Translation: CASSQGQVNQPQHF.

The V and J genes are TRBV6-1 and TRBJ2-2, with TRBD1 as a possible D gene (6 bases). The length of the CDR3 is 17 residues. Germline lookup yields CDR1 MNHNS and CDR2 SASEGT. V was trimmed by 6 bases and J by 0 bases, leaving 17 bases between them. CDR3 bases: TGTGCCAGCAGATGGGGAACCGGGACACCGAACACCGGGGAGCTGTTTTTT. It encodes CASRWGTGTPNTGELFF.

This clonotype was recorded a few times. The chain links TRBV12-3 or TRBV12-4 to TRBJ2-3; TRBD2 aligns across 7 bases. CDR3 length equals 14 residues. The trim removed 5 bases at V and 5 bases at J, leaving 7 bases unmatched. CDR3 loop: CASSPDTGGDTQYF. The CDR3 DNA is TGTGCCAGCAGTCCAGACACGGGGGGAGATACGCAGTATTTT.

The gene calls are TRBV11-1 and TRBJ2-2; TRBD1 matches at 9 bases. The CDR3 spans 19 residues. Germline-derived CDR1 and CDR2 are SGHAT and FQDESV (reference sequence). Losses at the gene ends were 1 base for V and 0 bases for J; bases not matched to a gene: 9. The CDR3 bases are TGTGCCAGCAGCTTAGTGACACTCCGGGACAGGGCGAACACCGGGGAGCTGTTTTTT. Translation gives CASSLVTLRDRANTGELFF.

The chain carries TRBV12-3 or TRBV12-4 and TRBJ2-3; D could derive from TRBD1 or TRBD2 (6 bases each). Trimming took off 3 bases at V and 6 bases at J, with 16 bases between the two ends. The CDR3 extends over 15 amino acids. This CDR3 is CASSFELGGRDTQYF. The CDR3 coding sequence is TGTGCCAGCAGTTTCGAGTTGGGGGGCCGGGATACGCAGTATTTT.

This chain joins TRBV5-1 and TRBJ2-5, with 10 bases aligning to TRBD1. J was trimmed by 7 bases and V by 4 bases; bases with no gene match: 7. This CDR3 is built from 14 residues. From germline, CDR1 is SGHRS and CDR2 YFSETQ. CDR3 sequence reads: CASSTRQGAGTQYF. The CDR3 nucleotides read TGCGCCAGCAGCACCCGACAGGGGGCTGGGACCCAGTACTTC.